This T cell receptor beta chain was documented in a study of blood T cells in healthy people across ages (dated by TCRdb to about 2015). For the wider study: In model experiments, template switching captured about one uniquely barcoded TCR beta cDNA molecule for every two T cells. Donors were grouped into four age groups: young (average approximately 15 years), middle-aged (around 39), aged (about 60) and long-lived (just over 80). To track age-related changes in TCR beta repertoire diversity, the study relied on deep sequencing normalized with unique cDNA molecular identifiers. To avoid experimental bias, donors of different ages were spread randomly across the sequencing lanes. For two donors (one aged 18 to 30 and one aged 80 or older), the study analyzed two additional independent replicas of 1 million unique cDNA reads from the same blood draw. What the authors observed across the whole study: Compared with the aged group, the long-lived group had more naive CD4+ T cells, fewer expanded clones and increased TCR diversity, a pattern suggesting age selection. Observed TCR beta diversity per million T cells fell roughly linearly with age, and a significant reduction was already apparent by age around 36. There was a strong correlation between observed TCR beta diversity and the percentage of naive T cells measured by flow cytometry. Since profiling was done on bulk unsorted PBMCs, naive and antigen-experienced compartments could not be conclusively compared. Estimates of total diversity based on one million sequenced T cells were regarded as lower bounds and as underestimates. Because donor CMV infection status was unknown, age-related changes in expanded clonotypes were potentially confounded.

At least ten counts were recorded for this clonotype. Its antigen is still unknown. No base-level quality is on record; no much larger clone is a single base apart. Trimming accounts for 7 bases at V and 3 bases at J, while the number of junction bases matched to no gene is 20. The CDR3 numbers 18 residues from cysteine through phenylalanine. Only the CDR3 DNA is retained, 54 bases long and in frame from the first base. The CDR1 and CDR2 encoded by the germline V gene are SQVTM and ANQGSEA. Library method: 5' RACE. The run used an Illumina HiSeq 2500. The second PCR ran for roughly 7 to 12 cycles and used a J-beta primer mix along with a sample-barcoded 5' primer. A unique molecular identifier was introduced onto each TCR beta cDNA molecule by a template-switch 5' adaptor carrying 12 random nucleotides. At least 2.5 million CDR3-containing paired-end reads were obtained from each sample. First-strand cDNA was synthesized from all RNA with the Mint cDNA synthesis kit, primed by a TRBC-specific oligonucleotide. After uracil-DNA glycosylase treatment, a first 18-cycle PCR used universal primers M1SS and BC2_uni_R on all cDNA. Regarding the original processing steps: For normalization, 1 million high-quality reads were randomly selected from each sample, with every read carrying a distinct molecular identifier. Instead of being binned into consensus sequences, reads that shared molecular identifiers were thrown out. MiTCR, run with a Q25 quality threshold and the strictest error-elimination algorithm, handled CDR3 identification, clonotype clustering and error correction. A nonparametric unseen species model with Euler transformation was used to estimate lower-bound total TCR beta diversity. TCRdb redid the processing of the public reads, applying fastp at Q25 and MiXCR, and retained in-frame beta chains. Duplicate CDR3 protein sequences are folded into a single record with the most common DNA and genes. The V and J calls follow TCRdb's processing rather than the paper's. Within this sample are 650,000 to 700,000 distinct CDR3 sequences, with 32% of them counted one time only. The ten largest account for less than 20% of the sample.

The 40 or so donors, aged roughly 6 to 95 years, were systemically healthy Caucasian individuals from Russia. Each donor gave ten milliliters of peripheral blood, drawn into EDTA-treated Vacutainer tubes. Ficoll-Paque density-gradient centrifugation was used to isolate PBMCs, with at least 6.5 million per sample. Trizol reagent was used to extract total RNA from the PBMCs, yielding at least 5.5 micrograms per sample. The percentages of naive CD45RAhigh/CD27high T cells were determined by flow cytometry on a PBMC aliquot from every donor. This chain is built from TRBV29-1 and TRBJ2-3; 9 central bases correspond to TRBD1. The sequenced sample consisted of blood. This receptor was obtained from a woman of 80 years or more in good health. Donor details come from another sample of the same person, matched by shared clones. The CDR3: CSAQRGWDKGQGTDTQYF. The DNA is TGCAGCGCCCAGAGGGGATGGGATAAGGGACAGGGAACAGATACGCAGTATTTT.